The present T cell receptor beta chain was sequenced within a study of patients and donors after allogeneic stem cell transplantation. V lost 5 bases, J lost 0 bases, and 10 bases stayed unmatched. The CDR3 consists of 17 residues. TCRdb fed the RT-PCR reads into MiXCR, producing one record per CDR3 protein. Among roughly 9,400 distinct CDR3 sequences listed, roughly 5.8% were seen once. This clonotype was counted many times. The V call is TRBV12-3 or TRBV12-4, the J call TRBJ2-7; 10 bases are a match to TRBD2. This clonotype was obtained from a human donor who was either an allogeneic HSCT recipient or a stem cell or donor lymphocyte infusion donor (not recorded which). It is not recorded whose cells these are; they may come from a transplant donor. Sequencing was carried out using blood, either unsorted or a sorted T cell fraction (not recorded which). CDR3 in amino acids: CASSLLLIAGGSYEQYF. The CDR3 region has the DNA TGTGCCAGCAGTCTCCTCCTCATAGCGGGAGGCTCCTACGAGCAGTACTTC.